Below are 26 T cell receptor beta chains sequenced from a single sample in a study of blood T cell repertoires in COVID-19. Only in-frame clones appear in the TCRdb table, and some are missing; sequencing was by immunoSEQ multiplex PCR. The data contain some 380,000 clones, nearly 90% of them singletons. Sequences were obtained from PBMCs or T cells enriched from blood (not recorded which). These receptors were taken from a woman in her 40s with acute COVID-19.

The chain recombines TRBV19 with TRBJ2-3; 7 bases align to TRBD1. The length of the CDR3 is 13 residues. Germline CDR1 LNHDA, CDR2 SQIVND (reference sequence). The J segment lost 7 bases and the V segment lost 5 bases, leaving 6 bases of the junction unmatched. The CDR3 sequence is CASSSGQLNTQYF. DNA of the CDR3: TGTGCCAGTAGTTCGGGACAGTTAAATACGCAGTATTTT.

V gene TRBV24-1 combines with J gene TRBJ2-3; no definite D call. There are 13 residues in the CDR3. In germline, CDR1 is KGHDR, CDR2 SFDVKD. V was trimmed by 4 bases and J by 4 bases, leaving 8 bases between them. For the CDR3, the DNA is TGTGCCACCAGTGACGTACTTGCAGATACGCAGTATTTT. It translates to CATSDVLADTQYF.

The CDR3 region is CASSLMTGLEAFF. The CDR3 DNA sequence: TGTGCCAGCAGCCTAATGACAGGGCTTGAAGCTTTCTTT. The J gene is TRBJ1-1, the V gene TRBV11-3; 7 bases map to TRBD1. The germline V gene has CDR1 SGHNT and CDR2 YENEEA. The junction had 7 bases not matched to a gene; V was cut back by 5 bases and J by 7 bases. CDR3 length: 13 residues.

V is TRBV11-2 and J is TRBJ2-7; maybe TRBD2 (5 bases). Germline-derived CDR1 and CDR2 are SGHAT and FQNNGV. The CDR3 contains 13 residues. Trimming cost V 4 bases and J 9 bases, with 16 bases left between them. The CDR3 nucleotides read TGTGCCAGCAGCTCCCTACGGGCGGGTAGGCAGTACTTC. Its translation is CASSSLRAGRQYF.

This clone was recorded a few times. DNA for the CDR3: TGTGCCACCAGCGCTCGAGGGAGAGGGAACAATGAAAAACTGTTTTTT. This codes for CATSARGRGNNEKLFF. This sequence joins TRBV15 and TRBJ1-4; D gene ambiguous. The V end lost 5 bases, the J end lost 5 bases, and 18 bases lay between the germline ends. The CDR3 has 16 residues. Germline CDR1 is LNHNV and CDR2 is YYDKDF (reference sequence). Full variable domain (outside the CDR3, taken from reference TRBV15 and TRBJ1-4): DAMVIQNPRYQVTQFGKPVTLSCSQTLNHNVMYWYQQKSSQAPKLLFHYYDKDFNNEADTPDNFQSRRPNTSFCFLDIRSPGLGDTAMYLCATSARGRGNNEKLFFGSGTQLSVL.

CDR3 sequence (DNA): TGTGCCAGCACAACAGGAGTCTCTGGGGCCAACGTCCTGACTTTC. This codes for CASTTGVSGANVLTF. The chain recombines TRBV28 with TRBJ2-6, with D maybe TRBD1 (5 bases). Germline V gene sequence: CDR1 MDHEN, CDR2 SYDVKM. Trimming pared 7 bases from V and 0 bases from J, leaving 10 bases between. This CDR3 contains 15 residues.

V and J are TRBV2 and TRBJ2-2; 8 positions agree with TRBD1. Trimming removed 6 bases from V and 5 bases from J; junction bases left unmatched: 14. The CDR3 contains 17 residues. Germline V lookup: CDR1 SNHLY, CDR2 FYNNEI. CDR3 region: CASSYQGAVGVTGELFF. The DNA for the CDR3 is TGTGCCAGCAGCTACCAGGGGGCAGTCGGTGTAACCGGGGAGCTGTTTTTT.

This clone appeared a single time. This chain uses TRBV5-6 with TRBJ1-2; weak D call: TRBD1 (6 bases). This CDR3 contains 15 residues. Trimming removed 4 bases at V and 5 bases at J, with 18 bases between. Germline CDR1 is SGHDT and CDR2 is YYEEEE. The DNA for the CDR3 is TGTGCCAGCAGCCTCCGTACAGGGTTGGGGTATGGCTACACCTTC. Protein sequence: CASSLRTGLGYGYTF.

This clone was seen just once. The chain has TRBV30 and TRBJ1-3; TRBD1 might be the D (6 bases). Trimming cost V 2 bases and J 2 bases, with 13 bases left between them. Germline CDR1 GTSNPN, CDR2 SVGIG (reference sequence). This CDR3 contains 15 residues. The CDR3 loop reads CAWSPGARAGNTIYF. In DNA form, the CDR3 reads TGTGCCTGGAGTCCAGGGGCGCGGGCTGGAAACACCATATATTTT.

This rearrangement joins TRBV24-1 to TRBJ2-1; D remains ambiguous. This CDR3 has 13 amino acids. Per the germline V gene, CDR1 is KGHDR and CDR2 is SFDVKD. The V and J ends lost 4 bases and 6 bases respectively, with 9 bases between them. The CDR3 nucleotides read TGTGCCACCAGTGAGTCTCTTCGCAATGAGCAGTTCTTC. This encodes CATSESLRNEQFF.

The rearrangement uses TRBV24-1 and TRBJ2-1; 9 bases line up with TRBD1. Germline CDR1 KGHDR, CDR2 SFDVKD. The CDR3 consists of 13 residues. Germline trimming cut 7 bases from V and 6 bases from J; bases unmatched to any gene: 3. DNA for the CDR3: TGTGCCACCAGACAGGGGGCAGCCAATGAGCAGTTCTTC. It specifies CATRQGAANEQFF.

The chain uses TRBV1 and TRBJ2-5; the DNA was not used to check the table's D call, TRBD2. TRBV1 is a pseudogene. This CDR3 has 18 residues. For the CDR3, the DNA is TGCACCAGCAGCCCCACCCGGGGTCTGCGGGGGGGAATAGAGACCCAGTACTTC. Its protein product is CTSSPTRGLRGGIETQYF.

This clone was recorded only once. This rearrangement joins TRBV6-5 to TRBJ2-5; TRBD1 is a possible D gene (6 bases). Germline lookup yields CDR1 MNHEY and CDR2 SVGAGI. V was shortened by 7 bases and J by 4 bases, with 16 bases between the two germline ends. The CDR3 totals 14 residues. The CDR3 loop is CASKVSGAGETQYF. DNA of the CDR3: TGTGCCAGCAAAGTATCAGGGGCGGGAGAGACCCAGTACTTC.

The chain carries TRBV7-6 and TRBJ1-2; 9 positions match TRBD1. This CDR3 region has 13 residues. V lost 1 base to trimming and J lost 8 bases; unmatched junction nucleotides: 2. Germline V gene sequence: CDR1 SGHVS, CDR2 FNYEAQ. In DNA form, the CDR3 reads TGTGCCAGCAGCTTAGGACAGGGGGAGGGCTACACCTTC. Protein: CASSLGQGEGYTF.

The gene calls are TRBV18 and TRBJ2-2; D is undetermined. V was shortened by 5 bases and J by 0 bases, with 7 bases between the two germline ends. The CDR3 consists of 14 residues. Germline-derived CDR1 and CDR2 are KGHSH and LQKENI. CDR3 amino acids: CASSLEANTGELFF. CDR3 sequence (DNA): TGTGCCAGCTCATTAGAAGCGAACACCGGGGAGCTGTTTTTT.

The CDR3 DNA is TGTGCCAGCAAAGAGTCGAACACTGAAGCTTTCTTT. It yields the protein CASKESNTEAFF. The chain couples TRBV27 to TRBJ1-1, with no clear D. This CDR3 is built from 12 residues. Germline V CDR1 and CDR2: MNHEY, SMNVEV (reference sequence). V lost 7 bases and J 1 base, leaving 7 bases between the germline ends.

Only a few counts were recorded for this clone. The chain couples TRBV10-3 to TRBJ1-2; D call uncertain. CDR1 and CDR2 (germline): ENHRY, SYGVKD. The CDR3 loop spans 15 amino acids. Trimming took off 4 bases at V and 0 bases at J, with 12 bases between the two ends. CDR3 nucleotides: TGTGCCATCAGTGGAGGGCAGAAAGCTAACTATGGCTACACCTTC. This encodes CAISGGQKANYGYTF.

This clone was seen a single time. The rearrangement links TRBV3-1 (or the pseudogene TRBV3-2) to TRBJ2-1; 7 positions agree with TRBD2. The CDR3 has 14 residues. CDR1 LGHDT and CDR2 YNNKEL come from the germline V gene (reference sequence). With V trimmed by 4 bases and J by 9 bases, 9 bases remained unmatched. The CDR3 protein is CASSPASGDVEQFF. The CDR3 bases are TGTGCCAGCAGCCCAGCCAGCGGGGACGTTGAGCAGTTCTTC.

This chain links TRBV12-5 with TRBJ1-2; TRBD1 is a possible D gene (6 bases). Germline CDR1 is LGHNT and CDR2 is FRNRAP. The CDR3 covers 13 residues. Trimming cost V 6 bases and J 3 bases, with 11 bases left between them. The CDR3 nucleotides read TGTGCTAGTGGACGAACAGGGCACTATGGCTACACCTTC. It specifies CASGRTGHYGYTF.

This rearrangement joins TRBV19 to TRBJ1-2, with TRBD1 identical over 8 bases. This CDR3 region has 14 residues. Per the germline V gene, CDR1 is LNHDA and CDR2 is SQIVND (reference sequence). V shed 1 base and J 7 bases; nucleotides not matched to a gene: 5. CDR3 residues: CASSIGTGFSGYTF. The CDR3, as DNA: TGTGCCAGTAGTATAGGGACAGGGTTTTCTGGCTACACCTTC. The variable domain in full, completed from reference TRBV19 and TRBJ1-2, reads DGGITQSPKYLFRKEGQNVTLSCEQNLNHDAMYWYRQDPGQGLRLIYYSQIVNDFQKGDIAEGYSVSREKKESFPLTVTSAQKNPTAFYLCASSIGTGFSGYTFGSGTRLTVV.

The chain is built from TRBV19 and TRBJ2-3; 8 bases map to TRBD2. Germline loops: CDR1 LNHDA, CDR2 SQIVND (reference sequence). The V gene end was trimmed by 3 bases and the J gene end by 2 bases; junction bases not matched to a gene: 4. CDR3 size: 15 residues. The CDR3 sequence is CASSIGRGVTDTQYF. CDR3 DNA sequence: TGTGCCAGTAGTATTGGGCGGGGGGTCACAGATACGCAGTATTTT.

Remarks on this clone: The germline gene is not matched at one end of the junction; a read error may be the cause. CDR3: CASSLDRSNQPQHF. The CDR3 region has the DNA TGTGCCAGTAGTTTAGACAGGAGCAATCAGCCCCAGCATTTT. This chain connects TRBV19 to TRBJ1-5; D is perhaps TRBD1 (6 bases). The CDR3 consists of 14 residues. The germline CDR1 and CDR2 sequences are LNHDA and SQIVND (reference sequence).

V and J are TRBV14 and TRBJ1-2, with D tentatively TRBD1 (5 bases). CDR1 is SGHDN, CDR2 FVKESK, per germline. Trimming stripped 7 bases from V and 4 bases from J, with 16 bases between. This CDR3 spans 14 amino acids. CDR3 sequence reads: CASTPPGFFYGYTF. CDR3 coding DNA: TGTGCCAGCACCCCCCCAGGGTTTTTCTATGGCTACACCTTC.

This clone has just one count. The CDR3 here is CASSLRGSDTQYF. CDR3 DNA: TGTGCCAGCAGTTTAAGGGGGTCCGATACGCAGTATTTT. This chain links TRBV27 with TRBJ2-3; tentative D call: TRBD1 (6 bases). The CDR3 spans 13 residues. Looked up from germline, CDR1 is MNHEY and CDR2 is SMNVEV (reference sequence). The V and J ends lost 2 bases and 6 bases respectively, with 9 bases between them.

The CDR3 nucleotides read TGTGCCTGGGGCAGACAGGCAGCTGGAAACACCATATATTTT. It codes for CAWGRQAAGNTIYF. This chain joins TRBV30 and TRBJ1-3; perhaps TRBD1 as D (6 bases). Germline V gives CDR1 GTSNPN, CDR2 SVGIG (reference sequence). Trimming stripped 5 bases from V and 2 bases from J, with 13 bases between. The CDR3 sequence is 14 residues long.

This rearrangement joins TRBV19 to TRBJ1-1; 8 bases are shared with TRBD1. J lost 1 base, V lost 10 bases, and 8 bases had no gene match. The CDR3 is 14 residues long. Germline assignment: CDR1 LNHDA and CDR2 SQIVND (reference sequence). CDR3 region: CATNDRGKNTEAFF. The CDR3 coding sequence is TGTGCCACAAATGACAGGGGCAAGAACACTGAAGCTTTCTTT.